This T cell receptor (beta chain) emerged from a study of blood T cell repertoires in COVID-19. Study-wide background: The cDNA or gDNA used as material had been derived from T cells, B-cell-depleted T cells, or PBMCs.

Authors' data handling: Reference gene primer amplification yielded estimated nucleated cell counts. Profiling relied on immunoSEQ multiplex PCR, and the TCRdb table lists in-frame clones only, not all of them. V and J calls and clone size come straight from that table; D and trimming were deduced from the DNA. The sample lists around 26,000 clones, around two thirds seen once, with 7.3% in the top ten. The sequence derives from a man in his 60s with active or convalescent COVID-19. The material sequenced was peripheral blood.

The CDR3 loop reads CATSPRGLGEQYF. The CDR3 DNA follows: TGTGCCACCAGCCCTCGGGGACTGGGGGAGCAGTACTTC. The genes are TRBV15 and TRBJ2-7; the D gene is possibly TRBD2 (6 bases). Trimming took 5 bases from V and 7 from J, leaving 15 bases between them. This CDR3 has 13 amino acids. Germline lookup yields CDR1 LNHNV and CDR2 YYDKDF (reference sequence).